A single sample is the source of the 19 T cell receptor beta chains below, sequenced in a study of T cell responses to AZD1222 COVID-19 vaccine (dated by TCRdb to the early 2020s). The library was made by the immunoSEQ multiplex PCR assay. The source is immuneACCESS, and TCRdb retained only in-frame sequences with V and J called. Part of the clones is not carried over; for the studies checked, unresolved V genes explain less than half of this, and the remainder is unexplained. Here the sample has 150,000 to 200,000 clones; less than 95% occur a single time. Of the sample, more than 1.1% is held by the ten largest clones. The sample's time point label, decoded: baseline before first vaccination. Specimen: peripheral blood, collected on day 0 of AZD1222 vaccination. The receptor source for this set is an adult in good health.

This clone was detected a few times. This chain links TRBV7-2 with TRBJ1-1; D not certain. The CDR3 extends over 11 amino acids. V gave up 5 bases and J gave up 5 bases, with 6 bases separating them. CDR1 SGHTA and CDR2 FQGNSA come from the germline V gene. The CDR3 region has the DNA TGTGCCAGCAGCCTTAATACTGAAGCTTTCTTT. This gives the protein CASSLNTEAFF.

J is TRBJ2-1 and V is TRBV7-9, with a tentative D call TRBD2 (6 bases). This CDR3 is 14 amino acids long. V dropped 4 bases and J dropped 3 bases, with 10 bases sitting between them. Per germline, CDR1 SEHNR and CDR2 FQNEAQ (reference sequence). The CDR3 reads CASSSGGNYNEQFF. The CDR3 nucleotides read TGTGCCAGCAGCTCCGGGGGAAACTACAATGAGCAGTTCTTC.

The rearrangement joins TRBV19 to TRBJ2-1, with D tentatively TRBD1 (6 bases). Germline CDR1 is LNHDA and CDR2 is SQIVND (reference sequence). The CDR3 runs 15 residues. V was cut by 6 bases and J by 8 bases, with 20 bases left in between. The CDR3 region has the DNA TGTGCCAGTAGCTCGGGGCAGGGGCGGAGCGATGAGCAGTTCTTC. Protein sequence: CASSSGQGRSDEQFF.

The chain uses TRBV6-5 and TRBJ2-7; TRBD1 agrees at 9 bases. The J segment lost 3 bases and the V segment lost 4 bases, leaving 7 bases of the junction unmatched. Germline V gene sequence: CDR1 MNHEY, CDR2 SVGAGI. The CDR3 runs 15 residues. This CDR3 is CASSLGQGRVYEQYF. The CDR3 nucleotides read TGTGCCAGCAGTTTGGGACAGGGTAGGGTCTACGAGCAGTACTTC.

V usage is TRBV27 and J usage is TRBJ2-3; D is ambiguous. Germline CDR1 is MNHEY and CDR2 is SMNVEV (reference sequence). Trimming removed 5 bases from V and 0 bases from J, with 12 bases in between. The CDR3 extends over 15 amino acids. CDR3 nucleotides: TGTGCCAGCAGTAGGGTCATGTCTAGCACAGATACGCAGTATTTT. Its translation: CASSRVMSSTDTQYF.

This chain connects TRBV5-6 to TRBJ1-6; D gene ambiguous. The CDR3 loop spans 14 amino acids. The V gene's germline CDR1 is SGHDT and CDR2 YYEEEE. The V gene lost 3 bases and the J gene lost 7 bases, with 11 bases spanning the gap. The CDR3: CASSWRAGNSPLHF. CDR3 in DNA: TGTGCCAGCAGCTGGAGGGCAGGCAATTCACCCCTCCACTTT.

This clone was recorded only once. This chain links TRBV6-1 with TRBJ2-7; D is possibly TRBD1 or TRBD2 (5 bases each). This CDR3 is 15 amino acids long. The ends were cut back, 6 bases at V and 3 bases at J, with 18 bases in the middle. The V gene's germline CDR1 is MNHNS and CDR2 SASEGT. CDR3 in amino acids: CASSRFREQGYEQYF. In nucleotides, the CDR3 is TGTGCCAGCAGCAGGTTCAGGGAGCAGGGCTACGAGCAGTACTTC.

This clone occurred once. The chain employs TRBV19 and TRBJ1-1; D might be TRBD1 (6 bases). CDR1 LNHDA and CDR2 SQIVND come from the germline V gene (reference sequence). The CDR3 consists of 13 residues. V dropped 3 bases and J dropped 1 base, with 6 bases sitting between them. CDR3 sequence: CASSMDRNTEAFF. CDR3 sequence (DNA): TGTGCCAGTAGTATGGACAGGAACACTGAAGCTTTCTTT.

The rearrangement joins TRBV5-1 to TRBJ1-1, with TRBD1 identical over 10 bases. Trimming at V came to 3 bases and at J to 1 base, leaving 3 bases not matched to a gene. The germline gives CDR1 SGHRS, CDR2 YFSETQ. This CDR3 has 15 residues. The CDR3 loop is CASSWGQGRNTEAFF. In DNA, the CDR3 is TGCGCCAGCAGCTGGGGACAGGGGCGGAACACTGAAGCTTTCTTT. Filled out from reference TRBV5-1 and TRBJ1-1, the complete variable domain reads KAGVTQTPRYLIKTRGQQVTLSCSPISGHRSVSWYQQTPGQGLQFLFEYFSETQRNKGNFPGRFSGRQFSNSRSEMNVSTLELGDSALYLCASSWGQGRNTEAFFGQGTRLTVV.

The CDR3 coding sequence is TGTGCCAGCAGCTCCCTAACCGGGACAGGGGGTCCTGAAGCTTTCTTT. Its protein is CASSSLTGTGGPEAFF. The chain is built from TRBV11-2 and TRBJ1-1; 11 nucleotides align to TRBD1. In germline, CDR1 is SGHAT, CDR2 FQNNGV. The CDR3 spans 16 residues. The V and J ends lost 4 bases and 6 bases, in that order; junction bases with no gene match: 10.

Here the CDR3 DNA reads TGTGCCAGCAGCTTACCCATTACCCTAGCGGGAGCCTCCAATGAGCAGTTCTTC. It codes for CASSLPITLAGASNEQFF. The gene calls are TRBV7-6 and TRBJ2-1; 10 bases map to TRBD2. The V gene end was trimmed by 2 bases and the J gene end by 6 bases; junction bases not matched to a gene: 13. CDR3 size: 18 residues. CDR1 is SGHVS, CDR2 FNYEAQ, per germline.

The chain employs TRBV7-2 and TRBJ2-5; TRBD2 matches 8 bases. V gave up 5 bases and J gave up 5 bases; unmatched junction bases: 7. Germline assignment: CDR1 SGHTA and CDR2 FQGNSA. The CDR3 sequence is 14 residues long. The CDR3 protein is CASSPGGGRETQYF. In DNA, the CDR3 is TGTGCCAGCAGCCCCGGGGGGGGGCGGGAGACCCAGTACTTC.

About this clone itself: One junction end disagrees with the germline gene, perhaps due to a read error. The genes are TRBV29-1 and TRBJ1-2, with TRBD1 matching 8 bases. CDR3 length equals 14 residues. Germline loops: CDR1 SQVTM, CDR2 ANQGSEA. The CDR3 DNA reads TGCAGCGTTCAAGACAGGGGTAGTAACTATGGCTACACCTTC. This sequence encodes CSVQDRGSNYGYTF.

The genes are TRBV2 and TRBJ1-4; D remains unclear. The CDR3 has 14 residues. Trimming took 3 bases from V and 7 from J, leaving 12 bases between them. The germline CDR1 and CDR2 sequences are SNHLY and FYNNEI. CDR3 bases: TGTGCCAGCAGTGATCGGGGAGTAGGTGAAAAACTGTTTTTT. This codes for CASSDRGVGEKLFF.

The chain uses TRBV9 and TRBJ2-5; either TRBD1 or TRBD2 may supply D (5 bases each). V lost 4 bases, J lost 2 bases, and 12 bases lay in between. The germline V gene encodes CDR1 SGDLS and CDR2 YYNGEE. The CDR3 has 14 amino acids. CDR3 in DNA: TGTGCCAGCAGCCCGCCGGGACGTCAAGAGACCCAGTACTTC. It is translated as CASSPPGRQETQYF. Full variable domain (missing parts from reference TRBV9 and TRBJ2-5): DSGVTQTPKHLITATGQRVTLRCSPRSGDLSVYWYQQSLDQGLQFLIQYYNGEERAKGNILERFSAQQFPDLHSELNLSSLELGDSALYFCASSPPGRQETQYFGPGTRLLVL.

The gene calls are TRBV11-2 and TRBJ1-4; D call uncertain. In germline, CDR1 is SGHAT, CDR2 FQNNGV. The CDR3 runs 12 residues. Trimming cost V 3 bases and J 8 bases, with 7 bases left between them. CDR3 bases: TGTGCCAGCAGCTTCTCTAGGGAAAAACTGTTTTTT. Its translation: CASSFSREKLFF.

This chain uses TRBV2 with TRBJ2-1; 7 bases fit TRBD1. The trim removed 6 bases at V and 5 bases at J, leaving 4 bases unmatched. The CDR3 runs 13 residues. Germline CDR1 SNHLY, CDR2 FYNNEI. CDR3 region: CASSRDSHNEQFF. CDR3 DNA sequence: TGTGCCAGCAGCCGGGACAGCCACAATGAGCAGTTCTTC.

The chain joins TRBV6-2 or TRBV6-3 to TRBJ2-5; D tentatively fits TRBD1 or TRBD2 (5 bases each). Germline V gives CDR1 MNHEY, CDR2 SVGEGT. V was shortened by 4 bases and J by 3 bases, with 12 bases between the two germline ends. The CDR3 loop spans 14 amino acids. CDR3 in amino acids: CASSFGAEEETQYF. As DNA, the CDR3 is TGTGCCAGCAGTTTCGGGGCGGAAGAAGAGACCCAGTACTTC.

The chain is built from TRBV21-1 and TRBJ1-2. TRBV21-1 is marked as a pseudogene. CDR3 size: 11 residues. The CDR3 nucleotides are TGTGCCAGCAGCAATGTGACCGGGGGGGACTTC. It translates to CASSNVTGGDF.